The rows below give T cell receptor beta chains drawn from one sample of a study of long-term antiretroviral therapy in people with HIV. Profiling relied on immunoSEQ multiplex PCR, and the TCRdb table lists in-frame clones only, not all of them. The repertoire holds tens of thousands of clones, with 70% to 90% as singletons. The sequences come from unsorted PBMCs, collected 0.8 years before starting antiretroviral therapy. These receptors originate from a man aged 18 to 35 with HIV. The CDR3 runs from the conserved cysteine through the conserved F or W. The D gene is left open where the match is weak. For some rows the clone size is stated as once, few or many, or as a class when expanded; others skip it.

d_call,j_call,v_call,clone_size,cdr3_nt,cdr3_aa
NA,TRBJ2-1,TRBV6-1,NA,TGTGCCAGCAGTGAACGGGTCAGGGTTGGTAATGAGCAGTTCTTC,CASSERVRVGNEQFF
NA,TRBJ2-1,TRBV11-2,NA,TGTGCCAGCAACACCCAGGGATCTAATGAGCAGTTCTTC,CASNTQGSNEQFF
NA,TRBJ1-1,TRBV7-9,NA,TGTGCCAGCATCCGAGCGCGGGTTGGTTACACTGAAGCTTTCTTT,CASIRARVGYTEAFF
NA,TRBJ2-1,TRBV5-1,NA,TGCGCCAGCAGCTTGGGGGGAGTGGAATACAATGAGCAGTTCTTC,CASSLGGVEYNEQFF
NA,TRBJ2-7,TRBV9,few,TGTGCCAGCAGCGTAGGAGGGGGGACCGAGTGGACCTACGAGCAGTACTTC,CASSVGGGTEWTYEQYF
NA,TRBJ1-5,TRBV6-1,NA,TGTGCCAGCAGTGAAAGCAGGGACAATCAGCCCCAGCATTTT,CASSESRDNQPQHF
TRBD1,TRBJ1-2,TRBV6-5,NA,TGTGCCAGCTGGGACAGTTTTAACTATGGCTACACCTTC,CASWDSFNYGYTF
NA,TRBJ1-5,TRBV27,NA,TGTGCCAGCAGTTTGATAGACCCGGGTTTCAATCAGCCCCAGCATTTT,CASSLIDPGFNQPQHF
NA,TRBJ2-1,TRBV9,NA,TGTGCCAGCAGCAAACGGGGATACAATGAGCAGTTCTTC,CASSKRGYNEQFF
NA,TRBJ2-1,TRBV6-1,NA,TGTGCCACCAGACGCAGGACTTACCCTGGGGATGAGCAGTTCTTC,CATRRRTYPGDEQFF
NA,TRBJ2-1,TRBV20-1,NA,TGCAGTGCTGGAAGCCCGGATGAGCAGTTCTTC,CSAGSPDEQFF
TRBD2,TRBJ2-2,TRBV28,once,TGTGCCACCCATCCCACTAGCGGAAGCACCGGGGAGCTGTTTTTT,CATHPTSGSTGELFF
NA,TRBJ2-3,TRBV29-1,NA,TGCAGCGTTGAAGATCTTCGGCAGGGGCGTGAGGATACGCAGTATTTT,CSVEDLRQGREDTQYF
NA,TRBJ2-7,TRBV5-1,few,TGCGCCACCCGACAGTCATCCAGCTCCTACGAGCAGTACTTC,CATRQSSSSYEQYF